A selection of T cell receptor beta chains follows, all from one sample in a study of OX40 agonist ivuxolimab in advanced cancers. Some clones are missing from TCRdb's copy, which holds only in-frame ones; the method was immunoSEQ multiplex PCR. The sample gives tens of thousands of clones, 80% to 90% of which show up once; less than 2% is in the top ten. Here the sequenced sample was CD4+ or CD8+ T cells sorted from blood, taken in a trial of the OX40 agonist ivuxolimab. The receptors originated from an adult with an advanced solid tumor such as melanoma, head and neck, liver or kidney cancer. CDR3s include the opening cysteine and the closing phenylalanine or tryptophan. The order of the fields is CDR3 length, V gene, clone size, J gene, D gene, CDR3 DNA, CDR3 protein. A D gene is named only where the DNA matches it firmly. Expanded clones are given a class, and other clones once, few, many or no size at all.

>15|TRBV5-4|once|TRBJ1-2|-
TGTGCCAGCAGTTCCAAATCCTCAGGGAACTATGGCTACACCTTC
CASSSKSSGNYGYTF
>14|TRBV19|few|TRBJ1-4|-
TGTGCCAGTAGTCGGGTCATGGTGAATGAAAAACTGTTTTTT
CASSRVMVNEKLFF
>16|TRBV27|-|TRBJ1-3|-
TGTGCCAGCAGGACCCTGACAGGTTACAGCAGAAACACCATATATTTT
CASRTLTGYSRNTIYF
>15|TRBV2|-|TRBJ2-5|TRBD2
TGTGCCAGCACACGGACTAGCGGGAGAGAAGAGACCCAGTACTTC
CASTRTSGREETQYF
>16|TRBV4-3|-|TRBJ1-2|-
TGCGCCAGCAGCCAAGACGGACAGCGAGCTAACTATGGCTACACCTTC
CASSQDGQRANYGYTF
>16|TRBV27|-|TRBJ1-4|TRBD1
TGTGCCAGCAGTCTAATACCGACAGGGACTAATGAAAAACTGTTTTTT
CASSLIPTGTNEKLFF
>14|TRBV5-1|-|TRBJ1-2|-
TGCGCCAGCAGCTTGGATACGGGGACCGATGGCTACACCTTC
CASSLDTGTDGYTF
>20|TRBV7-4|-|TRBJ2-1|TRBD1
TGTGCCAGCAGCCAGACCCCAGGGGGTGGGATGATTTCGACCTACAATGAGCAGTTCTTC
CASSQTPGGGMISTYNEQFF
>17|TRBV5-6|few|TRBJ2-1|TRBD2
TGTGCCAGCAGCTTACCGACTAGCGGGATGCCCCACAATGAGCAGTTCTTC
CASSLPTSGMPHNEQFF
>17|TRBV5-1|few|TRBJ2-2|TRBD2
TGCGCCAGCAGATCGGGACTAGGGACGTTCGGCACCGGGGAGCTGTTTTTT
CASRSGLGTFGTGELFF
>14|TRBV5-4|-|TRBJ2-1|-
TGTGCCAGCAGCCAAGATCTGGGCTACAATGAGCAGTTCTTC
CASSQDLGYNEQFF